This T cell receptor (beta chain) is drawn from a study of CD8 T cells in ankylosing spondylitis. The junction had 1 base not matched to a gene; V was cut back by 6 bases and J by 4 bases. Germline V lookup: CDR1 MNHEY, CDR2 SVGEGT. The CDR3 length is 12 residues. Study-level points and caveats: Blood from ankylosing spondylitis patients appeared to carry a characteristic eight-variant TCR beta motif. Earlier work had already found some motif variants in reactive arthritis synovial fluid and blood. Researchers report that disease-linked clones proved CD8+ and relatively rare in peripheral blood. As reported, disease-linked clones showed significant enrichment in matched ankylosing spondylitis synovial fluid.

Quantitative 5'-RACE with molecular barcodes generated TCR beta libraries. TCRdb re-derived calls from the 5' RACE reads in MiXCR, one entry per CDR3 protein. The sample has hundreds of thousands of distinct CDR3 sequences, 12% seen once; the top ten hold approximately 0.46%. This clonotype was picked up many times. Its antigen remains unidentified. Sequencing was done on a sample of blood, either unsorted or a sorted T cell fraction (not recorded which). The V gene is TRBV6-2 or TRBV6-3, the J gene TRBJ2-3; 7 nucleotides match TRBD1. This TCR was sampled from a male donor with ankylosing spondylitis. CDR3 region: CASRQGADTQYF. CDR3 bases: TGTGCCAGCAGGCAGGGGGCAGATACGCAGTATTTT.